Below are 24 T cell receptor beta chains sequenced from a single sample in a study of CXCR3-negative and CXCR3-positive naive CD8 T cells. UMI-labeled TRB cDNA libraries were prepared by 5' RACE. TCRdb reprocessed the 5' RACE reads; each CDR3 protein has one entry and no DNA is given. The specimen's table records 45,000 to 65,000 distinct CDR3 sequences. Sequencing was done on a sample of memory CD8+ T cells from blood. Source of these receptors: a human donor in good health. Some clones in this sample may be carry-over from other donors' samples.

The J gene is TRBJ2-7, the V gene TRBV7-8; lacking DNA, the TRBD1 call made by TCRdb goes unchecked. The CDR3 is 15 amino acids. Germline assignment: CDR1 SGHVS and CDR2 FQNEAQ. CDR3 protein: CASSLGQGGFYGQYF.

The chain combines TRBV6-2 or TRBV6-3 with TRBJ2-3; TCRdb gives TRBD1 as the D gene, but with no DNA this cannot be confirmed. The length of the CDR3 is 18 residues. The V gene's germline CDR1 is MNHEY and CDR2 SVGEGT. CDR3 residues: CASSYARGAPRSTDTQYF.

This CDR3 reads CSATRGFWVYEQFF. This chain uses TRBV20-1 with TRBJ2-1; the D call of TRBD1 rests on TCRdb alone, since no DNA is present to check it. The CDR3 covers 14 residues. Per germline, CDR1 DFQATT and CDR2 SNEGSKA (reference sequence).

V usage is TRBV7-9 and J usage is TRBJ2-1; TCRdb reports TRBD1, a call that lacks DNA to check it against. CDR1 and CDR2 (germline): SEHNR, FQNEAQ (reference sequence). The CDR3 has 14 residues. The CDR3 loop is CASSGGGVWDEQFF. Supplemented by reference TRBV7-9 and TRBJ2-1, the full variable domain reads DTGVSQNPRHKITKRGQNVTFRCDPISEHNRLYWYRQTLGQGPEFLTYFQNEAQLEKSRLLSDRFSAERPKGSFSTLEIQRTEQGDSAMYLCASSGGGVWDEQFFGPGTRLTVL.

V usage is TRBV29-1 and J usage is TRBJ2-1; no DNA is available, so the TRBD2 call from TCRdb remains unchecked. The germline V gene has CDR1 SQVTM and CDR2 ANQGSEA. The CDR3 runs to 12 residues. CDR3 sequence reads: CSVAPSGGPEFF.

V is TRBV4-3 and J is TRBJ2-7; as DNA is missing, the TRBD1 call by TCRdb cannot be tested. CDR3 length: 15 amino acids. Per germline, CDR1 LGHNA and CDR2 YSLEER. CDR3 protein: CASSHSRDRTYEQYF.

The chain links TRBV25-1 to TRBJ2-7; TCRdb proposes TRBD2, but this gene call is untestable without DNA. Germline V gene sequence: CDR1 MGHDK, CDR2 SYGVNS. The CDR3 is 15 residues long. This chain's CDR3 is CASSEGGDSSYEQYF.

V gene TRBV5-5 combines with J gene TRBJ2-1; TCRdb's D call, TRBD1, is unchecked because there is no DNA. Germline CDR1 SGHKS, CDR2 YYEKEE (reference sequence). The length of the CDR3 is 15 residues. CDR3 residues: CASSLAGGHGNEQFF. Combining the CDR3 with reference TRBV5-5 and TRBJ2-1 gives the whole variable domain DAGVTQSPTHLIKTRGQQVTLRCSPISGHKSVSWYQQVLGQGPQFIFQYYEKEERGRGNFPDRFSARQFPNYSSELNVNALLLGDSALYLCASSLAGGHGNEQFFGPGTRLTVL.

This chain links TRBV6-2 or TRBV6-3 with TRBJ2-1; TCRdb indicates TRBD2, and absent DNA this call remains unverified. Germline V gives CDR1 MNHEY, CDR2 SVGEGT. The CDR3 sequence is 15 residues long. The CDR3 protein is CASTYILAGADEQFF.

The J gene is TRBJ2-5, the V gene TRBV7-6; TCRdb picks TRBD2, but there is no DNA to check that call. Looked up from germline, CDR1 is SGHVS and CDR2 is FNYEAQ. CDR3 length: 16 amino acids. CDR3 region: CASSLPRTSGEETQYF.

The rearrangement uses TRBV28 and TRBJ2-5; TCRdb's D call of TRBD1 is untestable without DNA. CDR3 length: 13 amino acids. The germline CDR1 and CDR2 sequences are MDHEN and SYDVKM. Here the CDR3 reads CASTGGSRETQYF.

The genes are TRBV19 and TRBJ2-7. Looked up from germline, CDR1 is LNHDA and CDR2 is SQIVND (reference sequence). This CDR3 is 15 amino acids long. This CDR3 reads CASSASTTSSYEQYF.

V gene TRBV4-1 combines with J gene TRBJ2-5; TCRdb indicates TRBD1, and absent DNA this call remains unverified. The CDR3 totals 16 residues. Germline assignment: CDR1 MGHRA and CDR2 YSYEKL. The CDR3 loop is CASSRFVTGTGETQYF.

This sequence joins TRBV6-2 or TRBV6-3 and TRBJ2-7; the TCRdb D gene call, TRBD1, has no DNA to confirm it. This CDR3 has 15 residues. CDR1 is MNHEY, CDR2 SVGEGT, per germline. The CDR3 here is CASSYRGQMAYEQYF.

The CDR3 reads CSASGRDNEQFF. The genes are TRBV20-1 and TRBJ2-1; the D call of TRBD2 rests on TCRdb alone, since no DNA is present to check it. CDR1 and CDR2 (germline): DFQATT, SNEGSKA (reference sequence). There are 12 residues in the CDR3.

This chain connects TRBV28 to TRBJ2-1. Germline CDR1 and CDR2: MDHEN and SYDVKM. The CDR3 covers 11 residues. This CDR3 is CASSPSNEQFF. Looking up the rest from reference TRBV28 and TRBJ2-1 gives the full variable domain: DVKVTQSSRYLVKRTGEKVFLECVQDMDHENMFWYRQDPGLGLRLIYFSYDVKMKEKGDIPEGYSVSREKKERFSLILESASTNQTSMYLCASSPSNEQFFGPGTRLTVL.

The chain combines TRBV29-1 with TRBJ2-1; checking the TCRdb D call of TRBD1 is not possible without DNA. This CDR3 region has 14 residues. Germline V gene data show CDR1 as SQVTM and CDR2 as ANQGSEA. The chain's CDR3 is CSVEGTGNVDEQFF.

The V call is TRBV7-2, the J call TRBJ2-3. Germline-derived CDR1 and CDR2 are SGHTA and FQGNSA. The CDR3 totals 15 residues. The CDR3 reads CASSLTWYYTDTQYF.

The J gene is TRBJ2-1, the V gene TRBV2; TCRdb returns TRBD2, unconfirmable since there is no DNA. Germline V gives CDR1 SNHLY, CDR2 FYNNEI. The length of the CDR3 is 16 residues. CDR3 region: CASSDLAGGAYNEQFF.

J is TRBJ2-6 and V is TRBV4-3; checking the TCRdb D call of TRBD1 is not possible without DNA. The CDR3 spans 16 residues. Germline values: CDR1 LGHNA, CDR2 YSLEER. The CDR3 reads CASSQDRRRTSDVLTF.

This chain joins TRBV7-9 and TRBJ2-7; TCRdb outputs TRBD1, but without DNA this stays unchecked. Germline V lookup: CDR1 SEHNR, CDR2 FQNEAQ (reference sequence). The CDR3 loop spans 14 amino acids. CDR3: CASSPGRGRAEQYF. The whole variable domain, filled in from reference TRBV7-9 and TRBJ2-7, reads DTGVSQNPRHKITKRGQNVTFRCDPISEHNRLYWYRQTLGQGPEFLTYFQNEAQLEKSRLLSDRFSAERPKGSFSTLEIQRTEQGDSAMYLCASSPGRGRAEQYFGPGTRLTVT.

Judged by frequency, this clonotype is medium-sized. The chain recombines TRBV11-3 with TRBJ2-2; TCRdb's D call, TRBD1, is unchecked because there is no DNA. This CDR3 spans 15 amino acids. CDR1 is SGHNT and CDR2 is YENEEA in the germline V gene. CDR3 sequence reads: CASSVGGENTGELFF.

This rearrangement joins TRBV12-3 or TRBV12-4 to TRBJ2-1. The CDR3 length is 12 residues. The CDR3 sequence: CASSLIIDEQFF.

The chain is built from TRBV2 and TRBJ2-1; TCRdb lists TRBD1, though no DNA is available to test this call. CDR1 is SNHLY, CDR2 FYNNEI, per germline. The CDR3 covers 16 residues. The CDR3 reads CASSESVGGYGNEQFF.